This record looks at one T cell receptor (beta chain) sequence and its context. Its antigen is unidentified. J was trimmed by 6 bases and V by 3 bases; bases with no gene match: 7. Germline CDR1 reads MGHRA; CDR2 reads YSYEKL. CDR3 length equals 15 residues. The entry originates in a study of cytomegalovirus exposure and HLA in healthy donors. Overall study findings and caveats: Association with HLA alleles at 0.05 false discovery rate was found for 16,951 TCR beta sequences in a later analysis. Researchers reported in a later analysis that a missense DCLRE1C variant was tied to TCR beta V- and J-gene trimming. Cytomegalovirus association was assigned to about 150 TCR beta chains. High specificity and sensitivity for cytomegalovirus status were reported for the classifier.

Researchers ran the PCR with 60 Vbeta and 13 Jbeta primers. The method was immunoSEQ multiplex PCR; TCRdb's version includes in-frame clones alone and lacks a portion of them. Of under 90,000 clones listed, over 70% are singletons. This sequence joins TRBV4-1 and TRBJ1-2, with TRBD1 matching over 10 bases. This TCR was recovered from a woman aged 40 to 50 in good health and CMV-seronegative. The sample taken for sequencing was PBMCs. The CDR3 region has the DNA TGCGCCAGCAGCCAGGCCGGACAGGGGGGGGATGGCTACACCTTC. Protein product: CASSQAGQGGDGYTF.